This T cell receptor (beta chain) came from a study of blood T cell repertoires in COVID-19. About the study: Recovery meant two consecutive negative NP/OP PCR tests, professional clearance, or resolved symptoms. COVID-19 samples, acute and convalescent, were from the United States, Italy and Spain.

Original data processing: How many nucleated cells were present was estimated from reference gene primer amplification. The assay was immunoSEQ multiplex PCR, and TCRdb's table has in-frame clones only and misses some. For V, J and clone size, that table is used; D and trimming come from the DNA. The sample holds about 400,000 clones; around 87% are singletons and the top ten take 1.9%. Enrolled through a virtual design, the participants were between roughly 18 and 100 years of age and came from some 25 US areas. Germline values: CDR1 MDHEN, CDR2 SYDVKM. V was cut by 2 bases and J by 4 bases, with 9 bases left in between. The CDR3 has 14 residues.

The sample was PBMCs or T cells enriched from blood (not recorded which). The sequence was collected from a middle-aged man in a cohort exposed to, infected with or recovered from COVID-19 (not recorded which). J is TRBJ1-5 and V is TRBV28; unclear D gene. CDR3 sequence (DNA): TGTGCCAGCAGTTTAAGACTCCCTAATCAGCCCCAGCATTTT. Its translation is CASSLRLPNQPQHF. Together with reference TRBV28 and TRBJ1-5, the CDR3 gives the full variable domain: DVKVTQSSRYLVKRTGEKVFLECVQDMDHENMFWYRQDPGLGLRLIYFSYDVKMKEKGDIPEGYSVSREKKERFSLILESASTNQTSMYLCASSLRLPNQPQHFGDGTRLSIL.